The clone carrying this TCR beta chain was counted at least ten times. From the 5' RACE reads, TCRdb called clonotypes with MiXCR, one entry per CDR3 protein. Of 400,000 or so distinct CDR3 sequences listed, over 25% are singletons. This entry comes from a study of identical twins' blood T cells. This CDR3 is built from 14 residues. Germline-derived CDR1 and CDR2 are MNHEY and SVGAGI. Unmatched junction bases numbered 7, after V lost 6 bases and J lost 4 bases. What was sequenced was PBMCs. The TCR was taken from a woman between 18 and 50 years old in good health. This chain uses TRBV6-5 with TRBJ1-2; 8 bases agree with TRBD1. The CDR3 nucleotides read TGTGCCAGCAGGCCCGGGACAGGTTTCTATGGCTACACCTTC. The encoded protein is CASRPGTGFYGYTF.